Listed below are T cell receptor beta chains from one sample, sequenced in a study of T cell responses to AZD1222 COVID-19 vaccine. Only in-frame clones appear in the TCRdb table, and some are missing; sequencing was by immunoSEQ multiplex PCR. The sample contains 90,000 to 150,000 clones, roughly 90% of which appear only once. The input for sequencing was peripheral blood, taken on day 0 of AZD1222 vaccination. The receptors derive from an adult in good health. Each CDR3 is given with its conserved first and last residue. The order of the fields is clone size, V gene, D gene, J gene, CDR3 DNA, CDR3 protein. A D gene is named only where the DNA matches it firmly. Not every row has a clone size; where given, it reads once, few, many or a size class.

>.|TRBV4-1|.|TRBJ1-1
TGCGCCAGCAGCCCTCGGATTTGGGGGCTGGACACTGAAGCTTTCTTT
CASSPRIWGLDTEAFF
>.|TRBV5-6|.|TRBJ2-7
TGTGCCAGCAGCTTGGCCGAGTCATATTGGCAGGGTACTTACGAGCAGTACTTC
CASSLAESYWQGTYEQYF
>few|TRBV7-9|.|TRBJ1-5
TGTGCCAGCAGCTTAGGGGGCGGGCAGCCCCAGCATTTT
CASSLGGGQPQHF
>.|TRBV7-2|TRBD1|TRBJ1-4
TGTGCCAGCAGCTTAGGGGACAGGGGGTTAACTAATGAAAAACTGTTTTTT
CASSLGDRGLTNEKLFF
>.|TRBV28|.|TRBJ1-2
TGTGCCAGCAGTTCTACCTATGGCTACACCTTC
CASSSTYGYTF
>.|TRBV25-1|.|TRBJ1-2
TGTGCCAGCAGTGAATCCTCGACAGGATTCTATGGCTACACCTTC
CASSESSTGFYGYTF
>few|TRBV11-2|TRBD2|TRBJ2-7
TGTGCCAGCAGACCCCCAGCGGGGGAGGGTCGCTTCGAGCAGTACTTC
CASRPPAGEGRFEQYF
>.|TRBV14|.|TRBJ1-1
TGTGCCAGCAGTTTCTCTCGGGGACGGGGCACTGAAGCTTTCTTT
CASSFSRGRGTEAFF
>.|TRBV12-3/TRBV12-4|.|TRBJ2-2
TGTGCCAGCAGTTTAGTCCACACCGGGGAGCTGTTTTTT
CASSLVHTGELFF
>.|TRBV25-1|TRBD1|TRBJ2-1
TGTGCCAGCAGTCCTGGACAGGGGCGATATGAGCAGTTCTTC
CASSPGQGRYEQFF
>.|TRBV10-3|TRBD1|TRBJ1-3
TGTGCCATCAGTGAGAGGACAGGGCTCTCTGGAAATACCATATATTTT
CAISERTGLSGNTIYF
>.|TRBV30|TRBD1|TRBJ1-5
TGTGCCTGGAGTATAGGGACAGCAAATCAGCCCCAGCATTTT
CAWSIGTANQPQHF
>.|TRBV30|TRBD2|TRBJ2-5
TGTGCCTGGAGTGTGGGTAGCGGGAGGGATAAAGAGACCCAGTACTTC
CAWSVGSGRDKETQYF
>.|TRBV5-1|.|TRBJ2-5
TGCGCCAGCAGCTTGGGCCGGCAAGAGACCCAGTACTTC
CASSLGRQETQYF
>.|TRBV6-5|.|TRBJ2-6
TGTGCCAGCAGTAAACACCCTCCGGGGGCCAACGTCCTGACTTTC
CASSKHPPGANVLTF
>.|TRBV28|.|TRBJ2-7
TGTGCCAGCAGTTTGGGGGAACTGCACTACGAGCAGTACTTC
CASSLGELHYEQYF
>.|TRBV12-3/TRBV12-4|.|TRBJ1-1
TGTGCCAGCAGTCCACAGGGTTTCACTGAAGCTTTCTTT
CASSPQGFTEAFF
>.|TRBV28|.|TRBJ1-1
TGTGCCAGCAGTTTATACCAGGTCCCTGAAGCTTTCTTT
CASSLYQVPEAFF
>.|TRBV5-5|.|TRBJ1-2
TGTGCCAGCAGCTTACCGTTTCCACAGGTCGGTAGTGGCTACACCTTC
CASSLPFPQVGSGYTF
>few|TRBV28|.|TRBJ2-2
TGTGCCAGCAGTTTCGAACCGAACACCGGGGAGCTGTTTTTT
CASSFEPNTGELFF
>.|TRBV5-6|.|TRBJ1-6
TGTGCCAGCAGCTTCCGTCCCCGAGAGGGCTCACCCCTCCACTTT
CASSFRPREGSPLHF
>.|TRBV20-1|.|TRBJ2-6
TGCAGTGCTAGTATAACTGGGGCCAACGTCCTGACTTTC
CSASITGANVLTF
>.|TRBV25-1|.|TRBJ2-1
TGTGCCAGCAGTGGAGTAAAGGGGGTTAGTTCCAATGAGCAGTTCTTC
CASSGVKGVSSNEQFF
>.|TRBV30|.|TRBJ1-2
TGTGCCTTTCTCTCGGGGGGCTACACCTTC
CAFLSGGYTF
>.|TRBV19|.|TRBJ1-5
TGTGCCAGTAACCCGGGGCAGGGAAGGGGGAGCAATCAGCCCCAGCATTTT
CASNPGQGRGSNQPQHF
>.|TRBV28|TRBD1|TRBJ1-5
TGTGCCAGCAGGAACGACAGGGATAGCAATCAGCCCCAGCATTTT
CASRNDRDSNQPQHF
>.|TRBV7-2|.|TRBJ2-3
TGTGCCAGCAGCTTGGATAGAGGTGATACGCAGTATTTT
CASSLDRGDTQYF
>.|TRBV7-9|.|TRBJ2-5
TGTGCCAGCAGCTTTTCGTCTGAAGAGACCCAGTACTTC
CASSFSSEETQYF
>.|TRBV19|.|TRBJ1-4
TGTGCCTGCAGGGCTGAAGGAGAAAAACTGTTTTTT
CACRAEGEKLFF
>.|TRBV5-1|TRBD2|TRBJ2-7
TGCGCCAGCAGCCCTCTAGCGGGGGGATCTCGCGAGCAGTACTTC
CASSPLAGGSREQYF
>.|TRBV18|TRBD1|TRBJ1-1
TGTGCCAGCTCACCACCAGGAAACAGGGGTTCTGCTGAAGCTTTCTTT
CASSPPGNRGSAEAFF
>.|TRBV5-4|.|TRBJ1-1
TGTGCCAGCAGCTCCCTGAGGGGGGAGAACACTGAAGCTTTCTTT
CASSSLRGENTEAFF
>.|TRBV6-5|.|TRBJ2-7
TGTGCCAGCAGTCCGGGGGGCTTCTCCTACGAGCAGTACTTC
CASSPGGFSYEQYF
>.|TRBV29-1|.|TRBJ2-7
TGCAGCGTTGAAAACCCTAGAGGGGGCTCCTACGAGCAGTACTTC
CSVENPRGGSYEQYF
>few|TRBV3-1/TRBV3-2|TRBD1|TRBJ2-7
TGTGCCAGCAGCCAAGGGGACAGGGGACCGGGCGAGCAGTACTTC
CASSQGDRGPGEQYF
>.|TRBV6-5|TRBD1|TRBJ1-5
TGTGCCAGCAGGAACAGGGGGCTGAATCAGCCCCAGCATTTT
CASRNRGLNQPQHF
>.|TRBV27|.|TRBJ1-3
TGTGCCAGCAGGTCAGTCTCTGGAAACACCATATATTTT
CASRSVSGNTIYF
>.|TRBV24-1|TRBD1|TRBJ2-2
TGTGCCACCGCGGGACAGGGATGGAACACCGGGGAGCTGTTTTTT
CATAGQGWNTGELFF